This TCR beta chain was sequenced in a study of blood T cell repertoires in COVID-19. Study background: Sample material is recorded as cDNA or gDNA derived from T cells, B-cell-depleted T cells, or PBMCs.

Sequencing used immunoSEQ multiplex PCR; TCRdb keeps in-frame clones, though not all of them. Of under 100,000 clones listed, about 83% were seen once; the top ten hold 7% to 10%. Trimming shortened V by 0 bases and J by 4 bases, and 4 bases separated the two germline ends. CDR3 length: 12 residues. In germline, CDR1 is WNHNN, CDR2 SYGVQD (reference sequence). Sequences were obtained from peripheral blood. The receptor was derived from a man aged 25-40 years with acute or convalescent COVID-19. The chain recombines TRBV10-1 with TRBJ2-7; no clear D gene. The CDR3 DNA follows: TGCGCCAGCAGTGAGTCATCTTACGAGCAGTACTTC. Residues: CASSESSYEQYF.